This T cell receptor (beta chain) was sequenced for a study of T cell responses to AZD1222 COVID-19 vaccine. At the level of the study: Combined were second doses at about 4 or about 12 weeks.

The CDR3 is 17 residues long. The J segment lost 13 bases and the V segment lost 4 bases, leaving 20 bases of the junction unmatched. CDR1 and CDR2 from the germline V gene are ENHRY and SYGVKD. Using immunoSEQ multiplex PCR, the repertoire was profiled, and TCRdb retains in-frame clones only, with some absent. Of 150,000 to 200,000 clones in the sample, 85% to 95% were seen once. With regard to this clone: The antigen is unknown.

Study-wide results and caveats: Mapped onto spike, vaccine-associated CD4 TCRs spanned it and were dominant at 160-218 and 743-854. After two AZD1222 doses, spike-specific TCR breadth and depth rose versus day 0.

The sample was peripheral blood, taken on day 0 of AZD1222 vaccination. The source is an adult in good health. The V and J genes are TRBV10-3 and TRBJ2-1; TRBD2 matches at 9 bases. In DNA, the CDR3 is TGTGCCATCAGTGCTGGGCCGCTGCGGGGGGGCCCGTCGCAACAGTTCTTC. Translation: CAISAGPLRGGPSQQFF.